This entry describes one T cell receptor beta chain. This table comes from immunoSEQ multiplex PCR, and its TCRdb copy is limited to in-frame clones, with some not included. Among about 51,000 clones listed, approximately 80% were seen once. From germline, CDR1 is LNHDA and CDR2 SQIVND (reference sequence). The CDR3 has 15 amino acids. The V segment lost 3 bases and the J segment 6 bases; nucleotides outside the gene matches: 9. This sample is part of a study of radiotherapy plus CTLA-4 blockade in lung cancer. Focal radiation was given together with CTLA-4 blockade (ipilimumab) to patients with chemo-refractory metastatic non-small-cell lung cancer.

The sample in question was peripheral blood, obtained from a patient treated with radiotherapy plus ipilimumab. The genes are TRBV19 and TRBJ2-7; 9 positions agree with TRBD1. This sequence was found in a human donor with non-small cell lung cancer whose response to radiotherapy plus ipilimumab could not be evaluated. This CDR3 is CASSIPGQGLSEQYF. CDR3 DNA sequence: TGTGCCAGTAGTATTCCGGGACAGGGATTAAGCGAGCAGTACTTC. Full variable domain (rest looked up from reference TRBV19 and TRBJ2-7): DGGITQSPKYLFRKEGQNVTLSCEQNLNHDAMYWYRQDPGQGLRLIYYSQIVNDFQKGDIAEGYSVSREKKESFPLTVTSAQKNPTAFYLCASSIPGQGLSEQYFGPGTRLTVT.